This TCR beta chain was recorded in a study of blood T cell repertoires in COVID-19. Study-level information: Some COVID-19 samples were acute and others convalescent; all came from the United States, Italy and Spain. The analysed material was cDNA or gDNA that came from T cells, B-cell-depleted T cells, or PBMCs.

In the study's own analysis: Estimation of nucleated cell counts relied on the amplification of reference gene primers. Method: immunoSEQ multiplex PCR; TCRdb's copy keeps in-frame clones and lacks some. V, J and clone size reflect that table, while D and trimming were determined from the DNA. The table lists approximately 200,000 clones, less than 90% of them singletons. Trimming removed 0 bases from V and 1 base from J, with 7 bases in between. CDR1 is MDHEN and CDR2 is SYDVKM in the germline V gene. The CDR3 covers 16 residues. The sequence derives from a man aged 70 or older with active or convalescent COVID-19. Sequenced input: peripheral blood. The chain couples TRBV28 to TRBJ1-6; D gene uncertain. In DNA, the CDR3 is TGTGCCAGCAGTTTATGGATACGGTCCTATAATTCACCCCTCCACTTT. Translation: CASSLWIRSYNSPLHF.